A selection of T cell receptor beta chains follows, all from one sample in a study of cytomegalovirus exposure and HLA in healthy donors. Some clones are missing from TCRdb's copy, which holds only in-frame ones; the method was immunoSEQ multiplex PCR. The table shows approximately 170,000 clones, with around 84% occurring only once. The sequencing sample was made of PBMCs. The receptors shown here come from a boy younger than 10 in good health and CMV-seronegative. The CDR3 runs from the conserved cysteine through the conserved F or W. A D gene is named only where the DNA matches it firmly. Clone size is stated in some rows and not others, as once, few, many or a class when expanded.

J gene,V gene,D gene,clone size,CDR3 DNA,CDR3 protein
TRBJ1-2,TRBV28,.,once,TGTGCCAGCAGAAATGCAGGGGACTATGGCTACACCTTC,CASRNAGDYGYTF
TRBJ1-5,TRBV6-6,.,.,TGTGCCAGCAGTTACTCGACGGGGTGTTGCCAGCCCCAGCATTTT,CASSYSTGCCQPQHF
TRBJ1-5,TRBV27,.,.,TGTGCCAGCAGTCCTGAGTCCCAACAGCCCCAGCATTTT,CASSPESQQPQHF
TRBJ2-5,TRBV5-1,TRBD2,.,TGCGCCAGCAGCTTGGGGACTAGAGAATCGCAGGAGACCCAGTACTTC,CASSLGTRESQETQYF
TRBJ2-1,TRBV5-4,.,.,TGTGCCAGTCGACAGGATTCGTACAATGAGCAGTTCTTC,CASRQDSYNEQFF
TRBJ1-5,TRBV28,.,.,TGTGCCAGCAACTTATTTACAGGAAATAGCAATCAGCCCCAGCATTTT,CASNLFTGNSNQPQHF
TRBJ1-1,TRBV5-4,TRBD1,.,TGTGCCAGCAGCTCATACAGGGGCGCCAAGAACACTGAAGCTTTCTTT,CASSSYRGAKNTEAFF
TRBJ2-1,TRBV5-1,TRBD2,.,TGCGCCAGCAGCTTGGAGGGGACTAGCAACGAGCAGTTCTTC,CASSLEGTSNEQFF
TRBJ2-5,TRBV28,TRBD2,.,TGTGCCAGCAGGCCGGGACTAGCGGGCAATACCCAGTACTTC,CASRPGLAGNTQYF
TRBJ1-2,TRBV7-9,TRBD1,.,TGTGCCAGCAGCCGAGGGACAGACTCCTTGGGCTACACCTTC,CASSRGTDSLGYTF
TRBJ1-2,TRBV27,TRBD1,.,TGTGCCAGCAGCCCGGACAGGGGAAGATTGGGTGGCTACACCTTC,CASSPDRGRLGGYTF
TRBJ2-5,TRBV28,TRBD2,.,TGTGCCAGCAGCCAACGAGCTAGCGGGAGAGAGACCCAGTACTTC,CASSQRASGRETQYF
TRBJ1-2,TRBV6-5,TRBD1,.,TGTGCCAGCAGGGAGAGTGGCAGGGGGAACTATGGCTACACCTTC,CASRESGRGNYGYTF
TRBJ1-2,TRBV21-1,.,.,TGTGCCAGCAGCATCGGGACAGGGGCAGGGAGCGGCTACACCTTC,CASSIGTGAGSGYTF
TRBJ2-5,TRBV7-9,TRBD1,.,TGTGCCAGCAGCTTAGTGACAGGGCAAGAGACCCAGTACTTC,CASSLVTGQETQYF
TRBJ2-5,TRBV27,.,.,TGTGCCAGCCCCACACCGGAGACCCAGTACTTC,CASPTPETQYF
TRBJ2-7,TRBV11-1,.,.,TGTGCCAGCAGCTTCGGACAGACCTACGAGCAGTACTTC,CASSFGQTYEQYF
TRBJ2-3,TRBV5-1,.,once,TGCGCCAGCAGCCCACAGGTTTTCCAGGGTACGCAGTATTTT,CASSPQVFQGTQYF
TRBJ1-6,TRBV5-6,.,.,TGTGCCAGCAGCTTTGGACAGCCGGCACCCCTCCACTTT,CASSFGQPAPLHF
TRBJ1-5,TRBV2,TRBD1,.,TGTGCCAGCAGTGAGGGACAGGGGGGGCAGCCCCAGCATTTT,CASSEGQGGQPQHF
TRBJ1-1,TRBV6-5,.,.,TGTGCCAGCAGCATCGGCGGTAAGGTCGGCACTGAAGCTTTCTTT,CASSIGGKVGTEAFF
TRBJ2-1,TRBV10-3,.,.,TGTGCCATCAGTGAGTCCCGAGGAGGGTATGAGCAGTTCTTC,CAISESRGGYEQFF
TRBJ2-5,TRBV28,.,.,TGTGCCAGCAGTAAAGGGGCCAACCTTCAAGAGACCCAGTACTTC,CASSKGANLQETQYF
TRBJ2-1,TRBV7-9,.,.,TGTGCCAGCAGCTTAGGGCAGGGCTACAATGAGCAGTTCTTC,CASSLGQGYNEQFF
TRBJ2-1,TRBV5-1,.,.,TGCGCCAGCAGCTTGGAAGGTCCCAGGGGGGATCTCAATGAGCAGTTCTTC,CASSLEGPRGDLNEQFF
TRBJ2-3,TRBV6-1,TRBD2,few,TGTGCCAGCAGCGGGACTAGCGGGGGATCAGATACGCAGTATTTT,CASSGTSGGSDTQYF
TRBJ2-3,TRBV5-1,TRBD2,.,TGCGCCAGCAGTCCCTTCGGGGGGAGCACAGATACGCAGTATTTT,CASSPFGGSTDTQYF
TRBJ1-1,TRBV5-6,.,few,TGTGCCAGCAGCTTGGACAGGGTGGCTGAAGCTTTCTTT,CASSLDRVAEAFF
TRBJ2-3,TRBV6-1,.,.,TGTGCCAGCAGTGAAGGCCGGATCAGGGCTTACACAGATACGCAGTATTTT,CASSEGRIRAYTDTQYF
TRBJ1-2,TRBV30,TRBD1,.,TGTGCCTTGGGGACAGGGGGAAACGGCTACACCTTC,CALGTGGNGYTF
TRBJ1-5,TRBV7-9,TRBD1,.,TGTGCCAGCAGCCCGGGACAGGGCTGGGGTCAGCCCCAGCATTTT,CASSPGQGWGQPQHF
TRBJ1-2,TRBV19,.,.,TGTGCCAGTAGTAGGGGCGGATTCTATGGCTACACCTTC,CASSRGGFYGYTF
TRBJ2-1,TRBV6-1,TRBD1,.,TGTGCCTCCGGACAGGCAAATGAGCAGTTCTTC,CASGQANEQFF
TRBJ1-2,TRBV6-6,TRBD1,few,TGTGCCAGCAGTTATGACAGGGGGGGAAATGGCTACACCTTC,CASSYDRGGNGYTF
TRBJ2-3,TRBV5-1,TRBD2,once,TGCGCCAGCAGCTTGTTAAAGACTAGCGGGGGAAGCACAGATACGCAGTATTTT,CASSLLKTSGGSTDTQYF
TRBJ2-2,TRBV5-4,.,.,TGTGCCAGCAGCCCAAATACAGGGTCCGCCGGGGAGCTGTTTTTT,CASSPNTGSAGELFF
TRBJ1-4,TRBV19,.,.,TGTGCCAGTACCCCGGTGGGGGGTGGTAATGAAAAACTGTTTTTT,CASTPVGGGNEKLFF
TRBJ1-4,TRBV5-1,TRBD1,.,TGCGCCAGCAGCTTCCGGGACAGGGGGCCTAATGAAAAACTGTTTTTT,CASSFRDRGPNEKLFF
TRBJ2-2,TRBV19,.,.,TGTGCCAGTAGTTCCCGCCCCTGGCGGACTATGAACACCGGGGAGCTGTTTTTT,CASSSRPWRTMNTGELFF
TRBJ2-7,TRBV10-3,TRBD1,.,TGTGCCATCAGGGACGACAGGGGGAATTCCTACGAGCAGTACTTC,CAIRDDRGNSYEQYF
TRBJ1-2,TRBV2,.,.,TGTGCCACCTACCTGAGAACAGCCAACTATGGCTACACCTTC,CATYLRTANYGYTF
TRBJ2-1,TRBV7-9,.,.,TGTGCCAGCAGCTCCCCCTCGGGGGGCAGGGATGAGCAGTTCTTC,CASSSPSGGRDEQFF
TRBJ2-2,TRBV7-3,.,.,TGTGCCAGCAGCTTAAGTTCAGACACCGGGGAGCTGTTTTTT,CASSLSSDTGELFF
TRBJ2-3,TRBV4-1,.,.,TGCGCCAGCAGCCAAGATCGTCGCGCGGATACGCAGTATTTT,CASSQDRRADTQYF
TRBJ2-1,TRBV6-1,.,.,TGTGCCAGCAGTCCTCCTCCAGGTTACAATGAGCAGTTCTTC,CASSPPPGYNEQFF
TRBJ1-5,TRBV7-2,TRBD1,once,TGTGCCAGCAGCTTAATGGGGGGCAGGGGGCCCCCTCATCAGCCCCAGCATTTT,CASSLMGGRGPPHQPQHF
TRBJ2-3,TRBV9,.,.,TGTGCCAGCAGCCCCGACCCGAGGGTCCCAGATACGCAGTATTTT,CASSPDPRVPDTQYF